Below, 32 T cell receptor beta chains from the same sample are listed, as sequenced in a study of OX40 agonist ivuxolimab in advanced cancers. Sequenced by immunoSEQ multiplex PCR; TCRdb stores in-frame clones only, minus some. Of tens of thousands of clones detected, around four fifths appear once; the ten largest clones hold roughly 1.9%. Sequences were derived from CD4+ or CD8+ T cells sorted from blood, sampled in a trial of the OX40 agonist ivuxolimab. Every receptor here comes from an adult with an advanced solid tumor such as melanoma, head and neck, liver or kidney cancer.

The rearrangement joins TRBV11-2 to TRBJ2-1; D is possibly TRBD2 (5 bases). Trimming stripped 1 base from V and 0 bases from J, with 7 bases between. This CDR3 has 15 amino acids. From germline, CDR1 is SGHAT and CDR2 FQNNGV. CDR3 coding DNA: TGTGCCAGCAGCTTAGGACTAAACTCCTACAATGAGCAGTTCTTC. Protein: CASSLGLNSYNEQFF. The full variable domain, its missing parts supplied by reference TRBV11-2 and TRBJ2-1, is EAGVAQSPRYKIIEKRQSVAFWCNPISGHATLYWYQQILGQGPKLLIQFQNNGVVDDSQLPKDRFSAERLKGVDSTLKIQPAKLEDSAVYLCASSLGLNSYNEQFFGPGTRLTVL.

V usage is TRBV28 and J usage is TRBJ1-2, with 7 bases identical to TRBD1. CDR1 is MDHEN, CDR2 SYDVKM, per germline. The V and J ends lost 4 bases and 4 bases, in that order; junction bases with no gene match: 9. This CDR3 region has 15 residues. CDR3: CASSSQTGYGYGYTF. The CDR3 region has the DNA TGTGCCAGCAGTTCGCAGACAGGGTACGGCTATGGCTACACCTTC.

The chain employs TRBV6-5 and TRBJ2-5; no clear D gene. This CDR3 has 13 residues. Germline V CDR1 and CDR2: MNHEY, SVGAGI. V was pared by 6 bases and J by 3 bases, with 11 bases between. CDR3 bases: TGTGCCAGCAGCACCAGGACCGAAGAGACCCAGTACTTC. The encoded protein is CASSTRTEETQYF.

The V call is TRBV10-3, the J call TRBJ2-6; D perhaps matches TRBD1 (5 bases). Trimming took 6 bases from V and 7 from J, leaving 10 bases between them. Germline CDR1 and CDR2: ENHRY and SYGVKD. The length of the CDR3 is 13 residues. The CDR3 loop is CAISRQSANVLTF. In DNA form, the CDR3 reads TGTGCCATCAGCCGACAGTCAGCCAACGTCCTGACTTTC.

The chain recombines TRBV7-6 with TRBJ2-1; maybe TRBD2 (6 bases). V gave up 1 base and J gave up 2 bases, with 9 bases separating them. This CDR3 comprises 15 residues. Germline V CDR1 and CDR2: SGHVS, FNYEAQ. In nucleotides, the CDR3 is TGTGCCAGCAGCTTAGGCGGGGACGCCTACAATGAGCAGTTCTTC. As protein: CASSLGGDAYNEQFF.

The chain links TRBV5-8 to TRBJ2-1, with TRBD2 identical over 9 bases. The CDR3 length is 17 residues. The trim removed 2 bases at V and 0 bases at J, leaving 6 bases unmatched. Germline CDR1 reads SGHTS; CDR2 reads YDEGEE. The CDR3 region has the DNA TGTGCCAGCAGCTTTGAAGCGGGGGGCATCTCCTACAATGAGCAGTTCTTC. Translation: CASSFEAGGISYNEQFF.

The CDR3 reads CASSISGSGRRTNEQFF. CDR3 sequence (DNA): TGTGCCAGTAGTATATCGGGTAGCGGGAGGAGAACTAATGAGCAGTTCTTC. V gene TRBV19 combines with J gene TRBJ2-1; TRBD2 aligns across 10 bases. The germline V gene has CDR1 LNHDA and CDR2 SQIVND (reference sequence). The CDR3 is 17 residues long. V trimming: 2 bases; J trimming: 7 bases; junction bases outside the gene matches: 11.

The rearrangement uses TRBV28 and TRBJ2-5, with 11 nucleotides matching TRBD2. V was clipped by 5 bases and J by 4 bases; unmatched bases: 6. CDR1 is MDHEN and CDR2 is SYDVKM in the germline V gene. The CDR3 covers 15 residues. The DNA for the CDR3 is TGTGCCAGCAGTCCTCAACTAGCGGGAGTAGAGACCCAGTACTTC. Protein sequence: CASSPQLAGVETQYF.

The chain couples TRBV4-3 to TRBJ2-1; D might be TRBD2 (5 bases). The CDR3 consists of 14 residues. The V end was cut by 1 base, the J end by 9 bases, with 13 bases between. CDR1 LGHNA and CDR2 YSLEER come from the germline V gene. The CDR3 spells CASSQGGSAAEQFF. The CDR3 nucleotides are TGCGCCAGCAGCCAAGGGGGTAGCGCGGCTGAGCAGTTCTTC.

The chain employs TRBV2 and TRBJ1-5, with 7 positions matching TRBD1. J gave up 0 bases and V 5 bases, and 13 bases lay outside the gene matches. The CDR3 totals 18 residues. The germline CDR1 and CDR2 sequences are SNHLY and FYNNEI. The CDR3 sequence: CASSSPTTGALSNQPQHF. In nucleotides, the CDR3 is TGTGCCAGCAGTTCCCCCACTACAGGGGCCCTTAGCAATCAGCCCCAGCATTTT.

J is TRBJ2-7 and V is TRBV6-1, with 7 bases that match TRBD1. J was trimmed by 3 bases and V by 4 bases; bases with no gene match: 9. The CDR3 totals 15 residues. Germline CDR1 reads MNHNS; CDR2 reads SASEGT. As DNA, the CDR3 is TGTGCCAGCAGTGCCCGACAGGGACGGAGCTACGAGCAGTACTTC. This translates into CASSARQGRSYEQYF.

The chain combines TRBV5-1 with TRBJ2-2, with D maybe TRBD2 (5 bases). Trimming pared 2 bases from V and 2 bases from J, leaving 7 bases between. The germline gives CDR1 SGHRS, CDR2 YFSETQ. The CDR3 has 14 amino acids. The CDR3 protein is CASSFSGNTGELFF. The CDR3 nucleotides read TGCGCCAGCAGCTTCTCGGGAAACACCGGGGAGCTGTTTTTT.

The V call is TRBV5-1, the J call TRBJ2-1; 14 bases match TRBD2. Germline values: CDR1 SGHRS, CDR2 YFSETQ. The CDR3 length is 19 residues. V lost 2 bases, J lost 0 bases, and 7 bases stayed unmatched. CDR3 DNA sequence: TGCGCCAGCAGCTTTGGACTAGCGGGAGGCCTAAGCTCCTACAATGAGCAGTTCTTC. This sequence encodes CASSFGLAGGLSSYNEQFF.

This clone was counted a single time. The V gene is TRBV18, the J gene TRBJ2-5, with 9 bases matching TRBD2. This CDR3 spans 16 amino acids. Germline CDR1 is KGHSH and CDR2 is LQKENI. The V and J ends lost 3 bases and 4 bases, in that order; junction bases with no gene match: 9. The CDR3 DNA is TGTGCCAGCTCACCGCGAGCGGGGGGCCAGGGAGAGACCCAGTACTTC. Its protein is CASSPRAGGQGETQYF.

CDR3: CASSQAGTGAYEQYF. In DNA, the CDR3 is TGCGCCAGCAGCCAGGCTGGGACAGGGGCCTACGAGCAGTACTTC. The rearrangement uses TRBV4-3 and TRBJ2-7, with 10 positions matching TRBD1. CDR1 LGHNA and CDR2 YSLEER come from the germline V gene. J lost 2 bases, V lost 3 bases, and 4 bases had no gene match. The length of the CDR3 is 15 residues.

This chain connects TRBV11-1 to TRBJ1-5; 9 bases fit TRBD1. Germline trimming cut 4 bases from V and 2 bases from J; bases unmatched to any gene: 15. CDR1 is SGHAT and CDR2 is FQDESV in the germline V gene (reference sequence). CDR3 size: 19 residues. CDR3 loop: CASSSWTGDLQSGNQPQHF. The CDR3 coding sequence is TGTGCCAGCAGCTCATGGACAGGGGACCTACAATCCGGCAATCAGCCCCAGCATTTT.

Worth noting for this clone: Given the absence of the conserved phenylalanine or tryptophan at the CDR3 end, a read error is likely. Because the CDR3's place on the DNA is in doubt, the DNA is left out and the CDR3 is given as listed by TCRdb. The rearrangement uses TRBV28 and TRBJ2-3. The germline CDR1 and CDR2 sequences are MDHEN and SYDVKM. Both ends counted, the CDR3 spans 8 residues. CDR3 amino acids: CASSNFAL.

This rearrangement joins TRBV6-1 to TRBJ1-3; D ambiguous. CDR1 MNHNS and CDR2 SASEGT come from the germline V gene. The CDR3 spans 13 residues. Trimming took 1 base from V and 4 from J, leaving 5 bases between them. The CDR3, as DNA: TGTGCCAGCAGTGAAGATCCAGGAAACACCATATATTTT. Its protein is CASSEDPGNTIYF.

The chain employs TRBV5-1 and TRBJ2-5; the D gene is possibly TRBD1 (5 bases). Per the germline V gene, CDR1 is SGHRS and CDR2 is YFSETQ. The CDR3 is made up of 17 amino acids. V dropped 0 bases and J dropped 4 bases, with 19 bases sitting between them. The CDR3 sequence: CASSLAVQGSGAETQYF. CDR3 DNA: TGCGCCAGCAGCTTGGCGGTCCAGGGAAGTGGAGCAGAGACCCAGTACTTC.

This clone showed up just a few times. This chain links TRBV7-3 with TRBJ2-3, with D possibly being TRBD1 or TRBD2 (5 bases each). This CDR3 is built from 14 residues. Germline lookup yields CDR1 SGHTA and CDR2 FQGTGA. Deletions cut 4 bases from V and 8 bases from J, with 16 bases between. The CDR3 DNA reads as TGTGCCAGCAGCTCCGACGGGGCAGCCGGTACGCAGTATTTT. As protein: CASSSDGAAGTQYF.

This chain uses TRBV9 with TRBJ1-6; 9 bases map to TRBD1. Germline V gene data show CDR1 as SGDLS and CDR2 as YYNGEE. The CDR3 extends over 15 amino acids. Trimming cost V 3 bases and J 7 bases; bases outside gene matches: 5. The CDR3 nucleotides are TGTGCCAGCAGCGACACAGGGGGCCCGAATTCACCCCTCCACTTT. It codes for CASSDTGGPNSPLHF.

V and J are TRBV6-6 and TRBJ2-5, with TRBD2 identical over 8 bases. The V gene's germline CDR1 is MNHNY and CDR2 SVGAGI (reference sequence). The CDR3 is 15 residues long. J was trimmed by 1 base and V by 10 bases; bases with no gene match: 11. The CDR3 sequence is CATTPRAGGQETQYF. The CDR3 DNA reads TGTGCCACCACCCCGCGGGCGGGGGGCCAAGAGACCCAGTACTTC.

The chain uses TRBV28 and TRBJ2-7; 8 nucleotides line up with TRBD1. CDR1 MDHEN and CDR2 SYDVKM come from the germline V gene. The CDR3 runs to 14 residues. V was pared by 3 bases and J by 3 bases, with 4 bases of the junction left unmatched. The CDR3 nucleotides read TGTGCCAGCAGTTTTTCAGGGGGCGTCTACGAGCAGTACTTC. Translating it yields CASSFSGGVYEQYF.

The CDR3 spells CASSPVAGTRNEKLFF. The CDR3 nucleotides are TGTGCCAGCAGCCCCGTAGCCGGGACACGGAATGAAAAACTGTTTTTT. The chain is built from TRBV7-8 and TRBJ1-4, with a tentative D call TRBD1 (6 bases). This CDR3 contains 16 residues. CDR1 is SGHVS, CDR2 FQNEAQ, per germline. The germline V and J ends were trimmed by 5 bases and 5 bases, with 18 bases remaining between them.

The rearrangement links TRBV15 to TRBJ2-7; no clear D. This CDR3 has 14 amino acids. V was trimmed by 0 bases and J by 1 base, leaving 7 bases between them. Germline V gives CDR1 LNHNV, CDR2 YYDKDF (reference sequence). In nucleotides, the CDR3 is TGTGCCACCAGCAGAGATATGGGATCCTACGAGCAGTACTTC. It codes for CATSRDMGSYEQYF.

The rearrangement joins TRBV30 to TRBJ1-2; D remains ambiguous. Deletions cut 2 bases from V and 7 bases from J, with 14 bases between. Germline values: CDR1 GTSNPN, CDR2 SVGIG (reference sequence). This CDR3 spans 13 amino acids. The CDR3: CAWSPTGNSGYTF. The DNA of the CDR3 is TGTGCCTGGAGTCCCACCGGAAATAGTGGCTACACCTTC. Based on the CDR3 plus reference TRBV30 and TRBJ1-2, the full variable domain is SQTIHQWPATLVQPVGSPLSLECTVEGTSNPNLYWYRQAAGRGLQLLFYSVGIGQISSEVPQNLSASRPQDRQFILSSKKLLLSDSGFYLCAWSPTGNSGYTFGSGTRLTVV.

This chain joins TRBV5-4 and TRBJ1-4, with a possible D match to TRBD1 (5 bases). Germline-derived CDR1 and CDR2 are SGHNT and YYREEE (reference sequence). V was pared by 3 bases and J by 6 bases, with 18 bases between. The CDR3 covers 16 residues. CDR3 sequence: CASSYWDPTADEKLFF. The CDR3 DNA reads as TGTGCCAGCAGCTACTGGGACCCCACGGCGGATGAAAAACTGTTTTTT.

Points on this clone: The junction departs from the called germline gene at one end, perhaps through a read error. The chain is built from TRBV7-7 and TRBJ2-2; D unclear. This CDR3 has 14 residues. Germline lookup yields CDR1 SSHAT and CDR2 FNYEAQ (reference sequence). The CDR3 loop reads CASSLVSRTGELFF. For the CDR3, the DNA is TGTGCTAGCAGCTTAGTCTCTCGAACCGGGGAGCTGTTTTTT. The entire variable domain, with the rest obtained from reference TRBV7-7 and TRBJ2-2, is as follows: GAGVSQSPRYKVTKRGQDVTLRCDPISSHATLYWYQQALGQGPEFLTYFNYEAQPDKSGLPSDRFSAERPEGSISTLTIQRTEQRDSAMYRCASSLVSRTGELFFGEGSRLTVL.

The chain uses TRBV5-5 and TRBJ2-7; no reliable D call. Trimming left V 2 bases short and J 3 bases short, with 12 bases between. From germline, CDR1 is SGHKS and CDR2 YYEKEE (reference sequence). The CDR3 totals 14 residues. In nucleotides, the CDR3 is TGTGCCAGCAGCTTCAACAACTTTAACTACGAGCAGTACTTC. Its protein is CASSFNNFNYEQYF.

J is TRBJ2-3 and V is TRBV18; TRBD1 or TRBD2 may be the D gene (5 bases each). The CDR3 spans 13 residues. CDR1 is KGHSH, CDR2 LQKENI, per germline. With 2 bases removed from V and 6 bases from J, the gap between germline ends came to 9 bases. In DNA, the CDR3 is TGTGCCAGCTCACCAATGGGGACGGATACGCAGTATTTT. It specifies CASSPMGTDTQYF.

J is TRBJ2-3 and V is TRBV4-2; no reliable D call. This CDR3 region has 14 residues. Trimming shortened V by 0 bases and J by 2 bases, and 6 bases separated the two germline ends. Germline CDR1 and CDR2: LGHNA and YNFKEQ. The CDR3 loop reads CASSQDGFTDTQYF. In DNA form, the CDR3 reads TGTGCCAGCAGCCAAGACGGATTCACAGATACGCAGTATTTT.

This clone was seen only a few times. The chain combines TRBV10-1 with TRBJ2-2; D ambiguous. Germline V lookup: CDR1 WNHNN, CDR2 SYGVQD (reference sequence). The CDR3 is 9 residues long. In DNA, the CDR3 is TGCGGAGAGGTTGGGGAGCTGTTTTTT. Translated: CGEVGELFF.